What follows is one TCR beta chain and its context. Its target is unknown. This record belongs to a study of siplizumab effects on memory and regulatory T cells. Profiled with immunoSEQ multiplex PCR; TCRdb holds only in-frame clones, not every one. The data contain around 65,000 clones, roughly 85% of them singletons. This CDR3 spans 18 amino acids. V was trimmed by 2 bases and J by 2 bases, leaving 20 bases between them. Germline lookup yields CDR1 KGHSH and CDR2 LQKENI. Findings and caveats of the study: The alloresponse seemed to draw substantially on naive T cells, which appeared more diverse than memory cells. Roughly 75-95% of proliferating CD4+ or CD8+ clones lacked a naive or memory phenotype that could be assigned.

The chain uses TRBV18 and TRBJ2-3; no definite D call. Sequences were obtained from memory CD4+ T cells sorted from blood. This TCR came from a human donor in good health. The CDR3 region has the DNA TGTGCCAGCTCACCATCGCCCCCGGCCCTAACTACCACAGATACGCAGTATTTT. Translation gives CASSPSPPALTTTDTQYF.